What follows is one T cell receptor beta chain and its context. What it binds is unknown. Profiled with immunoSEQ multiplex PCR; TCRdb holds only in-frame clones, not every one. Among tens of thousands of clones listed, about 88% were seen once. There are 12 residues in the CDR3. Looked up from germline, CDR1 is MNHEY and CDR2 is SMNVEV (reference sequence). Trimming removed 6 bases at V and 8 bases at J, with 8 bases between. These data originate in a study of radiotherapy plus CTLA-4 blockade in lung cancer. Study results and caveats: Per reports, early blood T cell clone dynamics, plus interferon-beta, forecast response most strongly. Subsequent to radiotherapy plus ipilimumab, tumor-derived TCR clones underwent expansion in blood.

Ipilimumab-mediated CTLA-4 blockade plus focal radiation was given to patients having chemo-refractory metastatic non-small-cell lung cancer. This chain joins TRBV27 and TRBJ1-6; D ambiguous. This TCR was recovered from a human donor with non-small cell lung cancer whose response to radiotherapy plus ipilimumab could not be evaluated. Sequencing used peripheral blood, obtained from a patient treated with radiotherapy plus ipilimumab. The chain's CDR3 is CASRALDSPLHF. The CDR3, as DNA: TGTGCCAGCAGGGCTCTGGATTCACCCCTCCACTTT.